The next 30 T cell receptor beta chains were all read from a single sample in a study of graft-versus-host responses after intestinal transplantation. Their recognized antigens are unknown. The method was immunoSEQ multiplex PCR; TCRdb's version includes in-frame clones alone and lacks a portion of them. The profile shows 93,000 or so clones, 93% of them singletons. The sequences come from unstimulated CD8+ T cells sorted from spleen or lymph node cells, collected before intestinal transplant. These receptor sequences come from a human donor who received an intestinal transplant.

The count of this clone is one. The chain has TRBV4-1 and TRBJ2-1; 13 bases are a match to TRBD2. Trimming took 3 bases from V and 7 from J; bases not matched to a gene: 9. CDR3 length: 17 residues. Germline CDR1 reads MGHRA; CDR2 reads YSYEKL. The CDR3 region is CASSHPTSGGPPNEQFF. The CDR3 coding sequence is TGCGCCAGCAGCCACCCGACTAGCGGGGGGCCCCCAAATGAGCAGTTCTTC.

The chain uses TRBV29-1 and TRBJ1-2; maybe TRBD1 (5 bases). Germline CDR1 SQVTM, CDR2 ANQGSEA. This CDR3 is 12 amino acids long. V lost 5 bases and J 7 bases, leaving 14 bases between the germline ends. CDR3 DNA: TGCAGCGTTCCCCGGGGCGCGGTTGGCTACACCTTC. Protein sequence: CSVPRGAVGYTF.

This sequence joins TRBV7-8 and TRBJ2-1, with D perhaps TRBD2 (6 bases). Trimming stripped 4 bases from V and 10 bases from J, with 26 bases between. Germline V gene lookup returns CDR1 SGHVS and CDR2 FQNEAQ. The CDR3 has 17 amino acids. The CDR3 sequence: CASSWAGAGHHQWEQFF. The CDR3 DNA sequence: TGTGCCAGCAGCTGGGCGGGTGCGGGGCACCACCAATGGGAGCAGTTCTTC.

The chain recombines TRBV4-1 with TRBJ1-2, with 7 bases identical to TRBD1. With V trimmed by 3 bases and J by 4 bases, 8 bases remained unmatched. Germline V lookup: CDR1 MGHRA, CDR2 YSYEKL. CDR3 length: 15 amino acids. The CDR3 region is CASSHLTGRIYGYTF. In DNA form, the CDR3 reads TGCGCCAGCAGCCACCTGACAGGGAGGATCTATGGCTACACCTTC.

The V gene is TRBV7-6, the J gene TRBJ2-3; the match to TRBD2 covers 7 bases. The germline CDR1 and CDR2 sequences are SGHVS and FNYEAQ. The CDR3 sequence is 14 residues long. Trimming at V came to 2 bases and at J to 3 bases, leaving 2 bases not matched to a gene. In nucleotides, the CDR3 is TGTGCCAGCAGCTTAATGGGGGGGACAGATACGCAGTATTTT. The encoded protein is CASSLMGGTDTQYF.

The chain uses TRBV2 and TRBJ2-1; possibly TRBD2 for D (5 bases). The ends were cut back, 7 bases at V and 0 bases at J, with 7 bases in the middle. This CDR3 region has 13 residues. Germline CDR1 is SNHLY and CDR2 is FYNNEI. The CDR3, as DNA: TGTGCCAGCATAGGGAGCTCCTACAATGAGCAGTTCTTC. Protein sequence: CASIGSSYNEQFF.

The CDR3 here is CALDSANTGELFF. The DNA of the CDR3 is TGTGCCTTGGACAGCGCGAACACCGGGGAGCTGTTTTTT. The genes are TRBV30 and TRBJ2-2, with a tentative D call TRBD1 (6 bases). The CDR3 covers 13 residues. Germline V lookup: CDR1 GTSNPN, CDR2 SVGIG (reference sequence). V was clipped by 7 bases and J by 0 bases, with 9 bases between them.

The chain recombines TRBV5-4 with TRBJ2-5; a weak D match, TRBD2 (5 bases). Germline V gives CDR1 SGHNT, CDR2 YYREEE (reference sequence). This CDR3 comprises 12 residues. The V end lost 5 bases, the J end lost 6 bases, and 11 bases lay between the germline ends. CDR3 sequence (DNA): TGTGCCAGCAGGGCTGAGGGTAAGACCCAGTACTTC. Translation gives CASRAEGKTQYF.

Written as DNA, the CDR3 is TGTGCCAGCAGTTCGATCCCGGGACACTCTATTGGGGGCTACACCTTC. Protein sequence: CASSSIPGHSIGGYTF. V usage is TRBV27 and J usage is TRBJ1-2, with TRBD1 as a possible D gene (6 bases). Germline-derived CDR1 and CDR2 are MNHEY and SMNVEV (reference sequence). Trimming left V 4 bases short and J 8 bases short, with 23 bases between. The CDR3 length is 16 residues.

This chain links TRBV5-6 with TRBJ2-5; 7 bases line up with TRBD2. The CDR3 sequence is 18 residues long. Losses at the gene ends were 0 bases for V and 5 bases for J; bases not matched to a gene: 16. CDR1 SGHDT and CDR2 YYEEEE come from the germline V gene. In DNA, the CDR3 is TGTGCCAGCAGCTTGGAAGGGGCTAGCGGATTCCCAAGGGAGACCCAGTACTTC. This sequence encodes CASSLEGASGFPRETQYF.

This chain uses TRBV7-9 with TRBJ2-5, with 10 bases identical to TRBD2. Trimming cost V 4 bases and J 3 bases; bases outside gene matches: 8. Germline-derived CDR1 and CDR2 are SEHNR and FQNEAQ (reference sequence). The CDR3 covers 16 residues. The CDR3 DNA follows: TGTGCCAGCAGCTACCTACTAGCGGGGCGGGAAGAGACCCAGTACTTC. Translation gives CASSYLLAGREETQYF.

The V call is TRBV29-1, the J call TRBJ2-1; D gene ambiguous. The CDR3 covers 17 residues. Germline CDR1 reads SQVTM; CDR2 reads ANQGSEA. Trimming took 1 base from V and 6 from J, leaving 22 bases between them. DNA of the CDR3: TGCAGCGTTGAAGTGTTCGACGGTTTCAAGGGTCTCAATGAGCAGTTCTTC. Amino acids: CSVEVFDGFKGLNEQFF.

V gene TRBV6-6 combines with J gene TRBJ1-3; no reliable D call. Germline V gives CDR1 MNHNY, CDR2 SVGAGI (reference sequence). V was shortened by 0 bases and J by 12 bases, with 9 bases between the two germline ends. The CDR3 is made up of 12 amino acids. CDR3 amino acids: CASSYSRDNIYF. The CDR3 bases are TGTGCCAGCAGTTACTCGAGGGATAACATATATTTT.

V and J are TRBV5-6 and TRBJ1-5, with D perhaps TRBD1 (5 bases). V lost 0 bases, J lost 5 bases, and 6 bases lay in between. Germline loops: CDR1 SGHDT, CDR2 YYEEEE. This CDR3 is 13 amino acids long. The CDR3 nucleotides are TGTGCCAGCAGCTTGGGGGGGTATCAGCCCCAGCATTTT. It translates to CASSLGGYQPQHF.

The chain employs TRBV6-1 and TRBJ2-7; TRBD1 or TRBD2 may be the D gene (5 bases each). The germline gives CDR1 MNHNS, CDR2 SASEGT. CDR3 length: 16 residues. The V and J ends lost 3 bases and 0 bases respectively, with 15 bases between them. This CDR3 is CASSEWGPPDSYEQYF. CDR3 coding DNA: TGTGCCAGCAGTGAGTGGGGACCTCCAGACTCCTACGAGCAGTACTTC.

This rearrangement joins TRBV13 to TRBJ2-7; possibly TRBD2 for D (6 bases). The CDR3 sequence is 16 residues long. V was shortened by 2 bases and J by 1 base, with 15 bases between the two germline ends. From germline, CDR1 is PRHDT and CDR2 FYEKMQ (reference sequence). This CDR3 is CASSLFPGLSSYEQYF. The CDR3 region has the DNA TGTGCCAGCAGCTTATTTCCGGGACTGAGTTCCTACGAGCAGTACTTC.

The chain recombines TRBV29-1 with TRBJ2-5; 9 nucleotides agree with TRBD1. V was clipped by 7 bases and J by 2 bases; unmatched bases: 14. Germline CDR1 SQVTM, CDR2 ANQGSEA. The CDR3 contains 16 residues. The CDR3 protein is CSAPTGGSSSQETQYF. For the CDR3, the DNA is TGCAGCGCCCCCACAGGGGGCAGCTCGAGTCAAGAGACCCAGTACTTC.

V is TRBV30 and J is TRBJ2-7; no clear D gene. V lost 0 bases and J lost 0, with 9 bases in between. Per the germline V gene, CDR1 is GTSNPN and CDR2 is SVGIG (reference sequence). The CDR3 runs to 14 residues. Here the CDR3 reads CAWSVQPDSYEQYF. The CDR3, as DNA: TGTGCCTGGAGTGTACAGCCCGACTCCTACGAGCAGTACTTC.

The chain is built from TRBV5-1 and TRBJ1-2, with TRBD1 matching over 7 bases. This CDR3 spans 17 amino acids. Germline CDR1 reads SGHRS; CDR2 reads YFSETQ. The V and J ends lost 4 bases and 6 bases, in that order; junction bases with no gene match: 18. The CDR3 region is CASSPHRTGVALDGYTF. The CDR3 coding sequence is TGCGCCAGCAGCCCACACCGAACAGGGGTAGCGTTGGATGGCTACACCTTC.

V and J are TRBV7-6 and TRBJ1-1; D is uncertain. Deletions cut 1 base from V and 3 bases from J, with 9 bases between. The CDR3 has 14 residues. Germline loops: CDR1 SGHVS, CDR2 FNYEAQ. Here the CDR3 DNA reads TGTGCCAGCAGCTTAGACAGCCAAGACACTGAAGCTTTCTTT. Protein: CASSLDSQDTEAFF.

A note on this clone: Additional DNA sequences in this sample encode the identical CDR3. The chain uses TRBV7-9 and TRBJ2-5, with no clear D. V lost 1 base and J lost 4, with 4 bases in between. This CDR3 comprises 12 residues. The germline V gene has CDR1 SEHNR and CDR2 FQNEAQ (reference sequence). The CDR3 sequence: CASSLGVETQYF. CDR3 nucleotides: TGTGCCAGCAGCTTAGGAGTAGAGACCCAGTACTTC.

On this clone: A read error may produce the germline difference seen at one junction end. This chain uses TRBV6-5 with TRBJ1-1, with D hard to call. This CDR3 spans 16 amino acids. Per the germline V gene, CDR1 is MNHEY and CDR2 is SVGAGI. The CDR3: CASSYSAPSLNTETFF. The DNA for the CDR3 is TGTGCCAGCAGTTACTCGGCACCCTCCCTGAACACTGAAACTTTCTTT.

The chain links TRBV6-5 to TRBJ2-7; maybe TRBD1 (5 bases). V was pared by 6 bases and J by 3 bases, with 9 bases between. Germline values: CDR1 MNHEY, CDR2 SVGAGI. The CDR3 has 12 amino acids. Here the CDR3 reads CASSYRLYEQYF. For the CDR3, the DNA is TGTGCCAGCAGCTACAGGCTCTACGAGCAGTACTTC.

The table lists this clone with a few counts. The chain has TRBV6-1 and TRBJ1-5; the match to TRBD1 covers 7 bases. The CDR3 sequence is 18 residues long. The germline V gene encodes CDR1 MNHNS and CDR2 SASEGT. Unmatched junction bases numbered 12, after V lost 4 bases and J lost 0 bases. In nucleotides, the CDR3 is TGTGCCAGCAGTGCATATGCAGGGGGAGCTTATAGCAATCAGCCCCAGCATTTT. It codes for CASSAYAGGAYSNQPQHF.

This rearrangement joins TRBV10-3 to TRBJ2-1, with D maybe TRBD2 (5 bases). Germline CDR1 reads ENHRY; CDR2 reads SYGVKD. The CDR3 is 15 residues long. With 4 bases removed from V and 0 bases from J, the gap between germline ends came to 10 bases. CDR3 residues: CAISVVGSSYNEQFF. The CDR3 DNA sequence: TGTGCCATCAGTGTAGTGGGGAGCTCCTACAATGAGCAGTTCTTC.

V gene TRBV5-4 combines with J gene TRBJ2-7; 7 bases are a match to TRBD1. V gave up 4 bases and J gave up 1 base; unmatched junction bases: 8. CDR1 and CDR2 from the germline V gene are SGHNT and YYREEE (reference sequence). This CDR3 has 15 amino acids. CDR3 loop: CASSHEQGPSYEQYF. The CDR3 bases are TGTGCCAGCAGCCACGAACAGGGGCCATCCTACGAGCAGTACTTC.

CDR3 sequence reads: CASTDTQYF. The CDR3 DNA sequence: TGTGCCAGCACAGATACGCAGTATTTT. The chain links TRBV7-9 to TRBJ2-3, with D unresolved. The V end was cut by 7 bases, the J end by 4 bases, with 0 bases between. Germline values: CDR1 SEHNR, CDR2 FQNEAQ (reference sequence). The CDR3 covers 9 residues.

V is TRBV6-5 and J is TRBJ2-3; possible D gene TRBD1, 6 bases. Germline V gene lookup returns CDR1 MNHEY and CDR2 SVGAGI. V gave up 0 bases and J gave up 4 bases, with 11 bases separating them. The CDR3 runs 15 residues. CDR3 protein: CASSYSLQGPDTQYF. As DNA, the CDR3 is TGTGCCAGCAGTTACTCTTTACAGGGACCAGATACGCAGTATTTT.

The J gene is TRBJ2-2, the V gene TRBV11-2; D call uncertain. CDR3 size: 13 residues. V was clipped by 5 bases and J by 7 bases, with 11 bases between them. Germline-derived CDR1 and CDR2 are SGHAT and FQNNGV. CDR3 DNA: TGTGCCAGCAGCCCCGGATTGAGCGGGGAGCTGTTTTTT. Translated, it gives CASSPGLSGELFF.

The rearrangement uses TRBV10-2 and TRBJ1-2, with D unresolved. This CDR3 is built from 11 residues. Trimming took off 3 bases at V and 6 bases at J, with 5 bases between the two ends. Germline V gene sequence: CDR1 WSHSY, CDR2 SAAADI. The CDR3 DNA is TGCGCCAGCAGTGAAGAAAATGGCTACACCTTC. It specifies CASSEENGYTF.